This T cell receptor beta chain was sequenced during a study of OX40 agonist ivuxolimab in advanced cancers. Study-wide background: Each dose-escalation patient presented with hepatocellular carcinoma, melanoma, renal cell or head and neck cancer. Whole-study results and caveats: CD8+ T cells were the subset that, on average, had more expanded clones than CD4+.

Germline V CDR1 and CDR2: SGHVS, FNYEAQ. This CDR3 contains 20 residues. V gave up 1 base and J gave up 3 bases; unmatched junction bases: 14. Produced via immunoSEQ multiplex PCR; TCRdb's table is partial and in-frame only. The sample records approximately 25,000 clones, 80% to 90% being singletons. Regarding this clone: Its cognate antigen is unknown.

Sampling of blood occurred at baseline, cycle 4 day 1, and cycle 7 day 1. The chain employs TRBV7-6 and TRBJ2-7; TRBD2 matches 14 bases. The receptor comes from an adult with an advanced solid tumor such as melanoma, head and neck, liver or kidney cancer. The source material was CD4+ or CD8+ T cells sorted from blood, sampled in a trial of the OX40 agonist ivuxolimab. The CDR3 sequence is CASSLGTPGLAGANGYEQYF. DNA for the CDR3: TGTGCCAGCAGCTTAGGAACCCCGGGACTAGCGGGGGCTAACGGCTACGAGCAGTACTTC.